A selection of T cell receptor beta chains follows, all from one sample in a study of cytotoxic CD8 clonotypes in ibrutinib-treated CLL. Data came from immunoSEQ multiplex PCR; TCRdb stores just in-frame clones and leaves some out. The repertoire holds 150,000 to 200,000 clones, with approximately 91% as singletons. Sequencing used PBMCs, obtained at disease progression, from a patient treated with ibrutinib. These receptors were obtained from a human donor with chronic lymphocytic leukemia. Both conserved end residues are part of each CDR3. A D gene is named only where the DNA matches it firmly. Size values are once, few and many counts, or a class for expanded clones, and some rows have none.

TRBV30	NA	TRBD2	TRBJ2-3	TGTGCCTGGAGTGTATGGACTAGCGGGAGAACAGATACGCAGTATTTT	CAWSVWTSGRTDTQYF
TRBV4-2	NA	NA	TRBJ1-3	TGTGCCAGCAGCCAAGAGGGGGAAGTAGGAAACACCATATATTTT	CASSQEGEVGNTIYF
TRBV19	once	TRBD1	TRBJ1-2	TGTGCCAGTAGCAACCTCGGGACAGGGAGGCATGGCTACACCTTC	CASSNLGTGRHGYTF
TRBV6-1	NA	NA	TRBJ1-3	TGTGCCAGCAGTGAACGCCTACCTTTTGAGGGGCGAGGAAACACCATATATTTT	CASSERLPFEGRGNTIYF
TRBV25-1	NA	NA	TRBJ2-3	TGTGCCAGCAGTGAACAGGGGGGAACAGATACGCAGTATTTT	CASSEQGGTDTQYF
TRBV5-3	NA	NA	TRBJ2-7	TGTGCCAGAAGCTTCAGGAACCAGCGCGGTCGCGACTCCTACGAGCAGTACTTC	CARSFRNQRGRDSYEQYF
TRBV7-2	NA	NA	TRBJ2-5	TGTGCCAGCAGCCCCTATATGGAGACCCAGTACTTC	CASSPYMETQYF
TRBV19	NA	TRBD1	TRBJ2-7	TGTGCCAGTAGTATGGTCTGGGACAGAAGCTCCTACGAGCAGTACTTC	CASSMVWDRSSYEQYF
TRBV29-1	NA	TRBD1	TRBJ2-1	TGCAGCGTGGCCCTCCGGGACAGGGCTATGAATGAGCAGTTCTTC	CSVALRDRAMNEQFF
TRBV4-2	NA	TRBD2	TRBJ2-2	TGTGCCAGCAGCCAAGAATCGTCCTCTAGCGGGAGGGCGTTGACCGGGGAGCTGTTTTTT	CASSQESSSSGRALTGELFF
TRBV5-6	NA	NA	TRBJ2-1	TGTGCCAGCAGCTTATGGGGGGAGCAGTTCTTC	CASSLWGEQFF
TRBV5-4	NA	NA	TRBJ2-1	TGTGCCAGCAGCTTGGAGGAGGGATACAATGAGCAGTTCTTC	CASSLEEGYNEQFF
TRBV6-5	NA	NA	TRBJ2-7	TGTGCCAGCAGCCGCATTGTAGGGGACAAGCAGTACTTC	CASSRIVGDKQYF
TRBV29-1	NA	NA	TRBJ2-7	TGCAGCGTTGAACTGGTCAGCTCCTACGAGCAGTACTTC	CSVELVSSYEQYF
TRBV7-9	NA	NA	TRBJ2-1	TGTGCCAGCAGCTCTGCCACAGGGTCGGCTAGCGGCAATGAGCAGTTCTTC	CASSSATGSASGNEQFF
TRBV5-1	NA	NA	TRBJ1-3	TGCGCCTCGGGCCCGGGGGGCTCTGGAAACACCATATATTTT	CASGPGGSGNTIYF
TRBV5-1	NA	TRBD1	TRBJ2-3	TGCGCCAGCAGCCAGGGGGATACTAGCACAGATACGCAGTATTTT	CASSQGDTSTDTQYF
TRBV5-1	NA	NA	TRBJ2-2	TGCGCCAGCAGCCCTAGTGTAATCGGGGAGCTGTTTTTT	CASSPSVIGELFF
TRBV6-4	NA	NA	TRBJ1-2	TGTGCCAGCAGTGTTGTAGGGTCGATTGGCTACACCTTC	CASSVVGSIGYTF
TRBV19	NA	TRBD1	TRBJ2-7	TGTGCCAGTAGTATGCTATTCGGGGACAGGGATTTCTACGAGCAGTACTTC	CASSMLFGDRDFYEQYF
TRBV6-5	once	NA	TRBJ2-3	TGTGCCAGCCGAGGGGATACAGATACGCAGTATTTT	CASRGDTDTQYF
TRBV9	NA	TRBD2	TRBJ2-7	TGTGCCAGCAGCGGACCGGGACTAGCTATTGGAGAGCAGTACTTC	CASSGPGLAIGEQYF
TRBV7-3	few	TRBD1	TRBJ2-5	TGTGCCAGCAGCTTGACAGGGGACCGGGAGACCCAGTACTTC	CASSLTGDRETQYF
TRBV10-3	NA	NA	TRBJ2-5	TGTGCCATCAGGGGCATAGCGTGGGAGAAAGAGACCCAGTACTTC	CAIRGIAWEKETQYF
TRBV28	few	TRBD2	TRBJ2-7	TGTGCCAGCAGGCCTGGAGGCGGGAGTTCCTACGAGCAGTACTTC	CASRPGGGSSYEQYF
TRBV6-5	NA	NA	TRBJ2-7	TGTGCCAGCAGTTCCCAAGCGGGCAAAGGGGGATACGAGCAGTACTTC	CASSSQAGKGGYEQYF
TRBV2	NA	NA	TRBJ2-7	TGTGCCAGCAGTGAAGCACCAGGTTTGTTGTCCTACGAGCAGTACTTC	CASSEAPGLLSYEQYF
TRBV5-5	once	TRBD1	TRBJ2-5	TGTGCCAGCAGCTTGGAGCAGGGGGTGAGGGAGACCCAGTACTTC	CASSLEQGVRETQYF
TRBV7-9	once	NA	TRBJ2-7	TGTGCCAGCAGCCGGACCGGACAGTTGGAGCAGTACTTC	CASSRTGQLEQYF
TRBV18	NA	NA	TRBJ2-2	TGTGCCAGCTCGCCGGGACACCCGAACACCGGGGAGCTGTTTTTT	CASSPGHPNTGELFF
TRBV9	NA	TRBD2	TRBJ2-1	TGTGCCAGCAGCGTACGATCTTTGGCGGGAGTACGGGACAATGAGCAGTTCTTC	CASSVRSLAGVRDNEQFF
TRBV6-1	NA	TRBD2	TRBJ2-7	TGTGCCAGCAGTGGACTAGCGGGTCCCAGCTCCTACGAGCAGTACTTC	CASSGLAGPSSYEQYF
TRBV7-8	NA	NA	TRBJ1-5	TGTGCCAGCAGCTTAGGTGACAGCAAGAATCAGCCCCAGCATTTT	CASSLGDSKNQPQHF
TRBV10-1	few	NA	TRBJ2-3	TGCGCCAGCAGTACCACAGATACGCAGTATTTT	CASSTTDTQYF
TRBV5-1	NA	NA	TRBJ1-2	TGCGCCAGCAGCTTGGCAACAAATACAGGGTATGGCTACACCTTC	CASSLATNTGYGYTF
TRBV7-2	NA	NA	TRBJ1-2	TGTGCCAGCAGCTTGGACAGTCTGAACTATGGCTACACCTTC	CASSLDSLNYGYTF
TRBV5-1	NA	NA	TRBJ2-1	TGCGCCAGCGGGGGGCTAAGCCATGAGCAGTTCTTC	CASGGLSHEQFF
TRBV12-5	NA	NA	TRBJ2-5	TGTGCTAGTGGACGAGGGGCGGAGACCCAGTACTTC	CASGRGAETQYF
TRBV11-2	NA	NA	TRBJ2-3	TGTGCCAGCAGCTCGTCTCCGGTCGGCTCGGATACGCAGTATTTT	CASSSSPVGSDTQYF
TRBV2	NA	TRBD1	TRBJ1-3	TGTGCCACCACGGGACAGGGCTCTGGAAACACCATATATTTT	CATTGQGSGNTIYF
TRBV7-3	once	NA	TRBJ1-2	TGTGCCAGCAGCTTAAACAGAGACGCGAATGGCTACACCTTC	CASSLNRDANGYTF
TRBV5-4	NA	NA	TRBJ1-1	TGTGCCAGCAGCCAGGTTGATTGGACAGTGAACACTGAAGCTTTCTTT	CASSQVDWTVNTEAFF
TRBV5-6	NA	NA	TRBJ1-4	TGTGCCAGCAGCTTGGGGGCAGGGTCTAATGAAAAACTGTTTTTT	CASSLGAGSNEKLFF
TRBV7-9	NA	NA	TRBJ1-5	TGTGCCAGCAGCTTAGTAAGGACACGTACTAATCAGCCCCAGCATTTT	CASSLVRTRTNQPQHF
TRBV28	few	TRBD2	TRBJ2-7	TGTGCCAGCAGTTACAGCGGGATAAATGGAGAGCAGTACTTC	CASSYSGINGEQYF
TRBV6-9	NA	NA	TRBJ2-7	TGTGCCAGCAGCCTTATTGGCCTCGAGCAGTACTTC	CASSLIGLEQYF
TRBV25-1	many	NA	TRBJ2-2	TGTGCCAGCAGTCTTAGCGGTACCGGGGAGCTGTTTTTT	CASSLSGTGELFF
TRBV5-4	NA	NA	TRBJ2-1	TGTGCCAGCAGCTTGAGACTCGGGGCAGCGCGGGAGCAGTTCTTC	CASSLRLGAAREQFF
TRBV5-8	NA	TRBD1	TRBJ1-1	TGTGCCAGCAGCACCTACTCCAGGGGGTACACTGAAGCTTTCTTT	CASSTYSRGYTEAFF
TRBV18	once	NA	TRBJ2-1	TGTGCCAGCTCACCGTCCCCGGTATTTTCCTACAATGAGCAGTTCTTC	CASSPSPVFSYNEQFF
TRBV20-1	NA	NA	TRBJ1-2	TGCAGCCTAGATCTTGACTATGGCTACACCTTC	CSLDLDYGYTF
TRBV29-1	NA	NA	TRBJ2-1	TGCAGCGCGAAGGATTGGGGGGATGAGCAGTTCTTC	CSAKDWGDEQFF
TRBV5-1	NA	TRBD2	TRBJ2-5	TGCGCCAGCAGCCTTGGGTTCTCGACTAGCGGAAAAGAGACCCAGTACTTC	CASSLGFSTSGKETQYF
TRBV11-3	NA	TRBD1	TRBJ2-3	TGTGCCAGCAGCGTCCGACAGGGGTTCACAGATACGCAGTATTTT	CASSVRQGFTDTQYF
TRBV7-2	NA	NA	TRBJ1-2	TGTGCCAGCGGCAATTACGGCGCGGGCTACACCTTC	CASGNYGAGYTF
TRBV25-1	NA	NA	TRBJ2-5	TGTGCCAGCAGTGAATATACAGTAGCCCAAGAGACCCAGTACTTC	CASSEYTVAQETQYF
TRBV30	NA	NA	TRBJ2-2	TGTGCCTGGAGTAAAGGGGTAGCCGGGGAGCTGTTTTTT	CAWSKGVAGELFF